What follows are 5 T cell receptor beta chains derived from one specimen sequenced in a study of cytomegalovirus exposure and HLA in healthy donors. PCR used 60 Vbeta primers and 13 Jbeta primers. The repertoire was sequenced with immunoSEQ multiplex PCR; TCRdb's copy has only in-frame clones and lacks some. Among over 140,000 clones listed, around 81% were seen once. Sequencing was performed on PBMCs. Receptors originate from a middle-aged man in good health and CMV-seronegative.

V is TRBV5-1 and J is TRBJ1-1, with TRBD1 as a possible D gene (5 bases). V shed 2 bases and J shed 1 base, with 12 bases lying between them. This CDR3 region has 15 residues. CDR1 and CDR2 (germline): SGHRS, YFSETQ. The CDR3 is CASSFSGLRNTEAFF. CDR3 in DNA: TGCGCCAGCAGCTTTTCAGGGCTACGGAACACTGAAGCTTTCTTT.

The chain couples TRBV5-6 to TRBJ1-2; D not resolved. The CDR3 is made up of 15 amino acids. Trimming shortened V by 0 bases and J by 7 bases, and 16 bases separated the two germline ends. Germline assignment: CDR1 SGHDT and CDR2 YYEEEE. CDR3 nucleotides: TGTGCCAGCAGCTTGGGAGAGACCACGGGGTCTGGCTACACCTTC. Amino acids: CASSLGETTGSGYTF.

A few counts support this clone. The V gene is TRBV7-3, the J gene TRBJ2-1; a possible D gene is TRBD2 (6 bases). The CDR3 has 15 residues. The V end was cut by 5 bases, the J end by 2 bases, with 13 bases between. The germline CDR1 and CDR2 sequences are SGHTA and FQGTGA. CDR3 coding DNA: TGTGCCAGCAGCCCTTCGGGGGATCCCTACAATGAGCAGTTCTTC. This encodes CASSPSGDPYNEQFF. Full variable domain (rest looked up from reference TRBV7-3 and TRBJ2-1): GAGVSQTPSNKVTEKGKYVELRCDPISGHTALYWYRQSLGQGPEFLIYFQGTGAADDSGLPNDRFFAVRPEGSVSTLKIQRTERGDSAVYLCASSPSGDPYNEQFFGPGTRLTVL.

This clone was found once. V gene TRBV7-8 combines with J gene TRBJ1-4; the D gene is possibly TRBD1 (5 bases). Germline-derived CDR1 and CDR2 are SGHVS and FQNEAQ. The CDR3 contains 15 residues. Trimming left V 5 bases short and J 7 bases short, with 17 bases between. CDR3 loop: CASSPTPGGGEKLFF. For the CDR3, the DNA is TGTGCCAGCAGCCCGACCCCGGGGGGAGGTGAAAAACTGTTTTTT.

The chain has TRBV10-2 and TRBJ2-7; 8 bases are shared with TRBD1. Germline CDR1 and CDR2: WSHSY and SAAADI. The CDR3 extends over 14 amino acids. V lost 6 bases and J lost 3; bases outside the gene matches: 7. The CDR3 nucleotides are TGCGCCAGCAGAGCCGGGACAGGATTCTACGAGCAGTACTTC. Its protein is CASRAGTGFYEQYF.